Each of the 25 T cell receptor beta chains below was sequenced from the same sample in a study of blood T cells in healthy people across ages. Through a sample-barcoded 5' primer and a J-beta primer mix, a second PCR was run for roughly 7 to 11 cycles. TCRdb reprocessed the 5' RACE reads via MiXCR and lists one record per CDR3 protein. The sample yields more than 550,000 distinct CDR3 sequences, about 24% seen once. The specimen sequenced was blood. The receptors derive from a man aged 65 to 85 in good health.

The rearrangement joins TRBV25-1 to TRBJ2-7; D gene unclear. The V end was cut by 2 bases, the J end by 4 bases, with 9 bases between. This CDR3 has 13 residues. Looked up from germline, CDR1 is MGHDK and CDR2 is SYGVNS. The CDR3 loop reads CASSEGRNYEQYV. Here the CDR3 DNA reads TGTGCCAGCAGTGAAGGACGGAATTACGAGCAGTACGTC.

This clonotype showed up just a few times. This sequence joins TRBV12-3 or TRBV12-4 and TRBJ2-3; the D gene could be TRBD1 or TRBD2 (5 bases each). The V and J ends lost 3 bases and 11 bases respectively, with 18 bases between them. This CDR3 is built from 14 residues. CDR3 residues: CASSFGQGTPWQYF. The CDR3 DNA follows: TGTGCCAGCAGTTTTGGGCAAGGGACCCCGTGGCAGTATTTT.

This chain uses TRBV20-1 with TRBJ1-5; 7 nucleotides line up with TRBD1. The ends lost 4 bases at V and 2 bases at J; junction bases unmatched: 5. Germline loops: CDR1 DFQATT, CDR2 SNEGSKA (reference sequence). This CDR3 spans 14 amino acids. The CDR3 DNA reads as TGCAGTGCTATAAGGGGGCTTGGCAATCAGCCCCAGCATTTT. Its translation is CSAIRGLGNQPQHF.

CDR3 nucleotides: TGTGCCAGCAGCCAGGGACAGGGTTTTAGCCAGCCCCAGCATTTT. This translates into CASSQGQGFSQPQHF. The chain carries TRBV7-2 and TRBJ1-5; 9 bases agree with TRBD1. The length of the CDR3 is 15 residues. Germline V CDR1 and CDR2: SGHTA, FQGNSA. The ends lost 5 bases at V and 7 bases at J; junction bases unmatched: 9.

The V and J genes are TRBV5-6 and TRBJ1-1; the D gene is possibly TRBD1 (5 bases). Germline assignment: CDR1 SGHDT and CDR2 YYEEEE. The CDR3 loop spans 15 amino acids. Trimming took 5 bases from V and 2 from J, leaving 16 bases between them. In DNA, the CDR3 is TGTGCCAGCAGTAAGATCGACAGCCTCAACACTGAAGCTTTCTTT. This translates into CASSKIDSLNTEAFF.

The chain carries TRBV6-4 and TRBJ2-3; TRBD1 matches at 9 bases. Germline CDR1 is MRHNA and CDR2 is SNTAGT. This CDR3 is 15 amino acids long. After removal of 4 bases from V and 4 bases from J, the junction contained 6 bases not matched to a gene. This chain's CDR3 is CASSVGDREADTQYF. The CDR3 DNA reads as TGTGCCAGCAGTGTTGGGGACAGGGAGGCAGATACGCAGTATTTT.

The V call is TRBV19, the J call TRBJ2-1, with D perhaps TRBD1 (5 bases). Trimming took 3 bases from V and 3 from J, leaving 9 bases between them. CDR3 size: 14 residues. From germline, CDR1 is LNHDA and CDR2 SQIVND (reference sequence). The CDR3: CASSMRQRYNEQFF. DNA for the CDR3: TGTGCCAGTAGTATGAGACAGCGCTACAATGAGCAGTTCTTC.

This clonotype was counted a few times. The CDR3 DNA sequence: TGCGCCAGCAGCTTGGGACTCCAAACAGATACGCAGTATTTT. As protein: CASSLGLQTDTQYF. The rearrangement joins TRBV5-1 to TRBJ2-3; D call uncertain. Deletions cut 0 bases from V and 3 bases from J, with 8 bases between. The CDR3 is made up of 14 amino acids. Germline V gene data show CDR1 as SGHRS and CDR2 as YFSETQ.

The rearrangement links TRBV20-1 to TRBJ2-3, with 10 nucleotides matching TRBD2. Germline lookup yields CDR1 DFQATT and CDR2 SNEGSKA (reference sequence). The V gene end was trimmed by 5 bases and the J gene end by 1 base; junction bases not matched to a gene: 9. The CDR3 spans 16 residues. DNA for the CDR3: TGCAGTGCTGGAGCCATACTAGCGGGGCGCACAGATACGCAGTATTTT. Translated, it gives CSAGAILAGRTDTQYF.

The rearrangement uses TRBV29-1 and TRBJ1-4; 8 positions match TRBD1. CDR3 length: 14 amino acids. V trimming: 6 bases; J trimming: 4 bases; junction bases outside the gene matches: 7. Germline V CDR1 and CDR2: SQVTM, ANQGSEA. In DNA, the CDR3 is TGCAGCGTCTCAGGGGGCCGGGGTAATGAAAAACTGTTTTTT. Its protein is CSVSGGRGNEKLFF.

This sequence joins TRBV18 and TRBJ1-1, with 7 bases aligning to TRBD1. This CDR3 spans 14 amino acids. With V trimmed by 5 bases and J by 5 bases, 8 bases remained unmatched. Per the germline V gene, CDR1 is KGHSH and CDR2 is LQKENI. The CDR3 spells CASSRDSLGTEAFF. The CDR3, as DNA: TGTGCCAGCTCAAGGGACAGTCTGGGGACTGAAGCTTTCTTT.

This clonotype was counted only a few times. The CDR3 reads CASSARTANYGYTF. The DNA of the CDR3 is TGTGCCAGCAGTGCAAGGACCGCGAACTATGGCTACACCTTC. V usage is TRBV25-1 and J usage is TRBJ1-2; no definite D call. The CDR3 spans 14 residues. Trimming took off 4 bases at V and 2 bases at J, with 11 bases between the two ends. Germline V gives CDR1 MGHDK, CDR2 SYGVNS.

The chain combines TRBV9 with TRBJ2-2; 7 nucleotides align to TRBD2. The germline gives CDR1 SGDLS, CDR2 YYNGEE. This CDR3 region has 15 residues. With V trimmed by 0 bases and J by 5 bases, 4 bases remained unmatched. CDR3 sequence (DNA): TGTGCCAGCAGCGTAGGGCTAGCGGATACCGGGGAGCTGTTTTTT. Translation: CASSVGLADTGELFF.

The chain employs TRBV29-1 and TRBJ1-1; D is ambiguous. The CDR3 is 13 amino acids. V gave up 8 bases and J gave up 1 base, with 14 bases separating them. Germline CDR1 and CDR2: SQVTM and ANQGSEA. The CDR3 DNA is TGCAGCCTGTGGGCAGGTGGGAACACTGAAGCTTTCTTT. Protein product: CSLWAGGNTEAFF. The full variable domain, with the rest looked up from reference TRBV29-1 and TRBJ1-1, is SAVISQKPSRDICQRGTSLTIQCQVDSQVTMMFWYRQQPGQSLTLIATANQGSEATYESGFVIDKFPISRPNLTFSTLTVSNMSPEDSSIYLCSLWAGGNTEAFFGQGTRLTVV.

Ten or more counts support this clonotype. The CDR3 DNA is TGCAGCGCCGCGGACGGATTAAATCAAGAGACCCAGTACTTC. Amino acid sequence: CSAADGLNQETQYF. The chain joins TRBV29-1 to TRBJ2-5; D not resolved. CDR3 size: 14 residues. Trimming pared 7 bases from V and 2 bases from J, leaving 17 bases between. In germline, CDR1 is SQVTM, CDR2 ANQGSEA.

This clonotype was seen a handful of times. The chain combines TRBV6-1 with TRBJ2-5; TRBD1 agrees at 10 bases. With V trimmed by 4 bases and J by 4 bases, 9 bases remained unmatched. Germline V gene data show CDR1 as MNHNS and CDR2 as SASEGT. CDR3 length: 16 amino acids. The CDR3 bases are TGTGCCAGCAGTGGGACAGGGGGGTTCGTAGGAGAGACCCAGTACTTC. It codes for CASSGTGGFVGETQYF.

The V and J genes are TRBV7-2 and TRBJ2-5; TRBD2 matches 10 bases. The J call is in doubt because the DNA end fits TRBJ2-7 better. This CDR3 region has 15 residues. Germline V gives CDR1 SGHTA, CDR2 FQGNSA. The CDR3 sequence is CASSSQAGGFYEQYF. In DNA form, the CDR3 reads TGTGCCAGCAGCTCTCAAGCGGGGGGGTTCTACGAGCAGTACTTC.

This clonotype was detected a few times. The chain has TRBV6-5 and TRBJ2-7; D not certain. This CDR3 is built from 14 residues. V shed 0 bases and J shed 2 bases, with 8 bases lying between them. The germline V gene has CDR1 MNHEY and CDR2 SVGAGI. The DNA for the CDR3 is TGTGCCAGCAGTTACTCGCTACTGCCCTACGAGCAGTACGTC. This sequence encodes CASSYSLLPYEQYV.

The rearrangement links TRBV4-1 to TRBJ1-1; D possibly corresponds to TRBD1 (6 bases). The CDR3 runs 14 residues. CDR1 and CDR2 from the germline V gene are MGHRA and YSYEKL. V was trimmed by 3 bases and J by 4 bases, leaving 12 bases between them. CDR3 residues: CASSQGHEGTEAFF. The CDR3 bases are TGCGCCAGCAGCCAGGGACACGAGGGCACTGAAGCTTTCTTT.

The table lists this clonotype with a few counts. The CDR3 coding sequence is TGCAGTGCTCCTCCGGGACAGGGGATCCAAGAGACCCAGTACTTC. Translated: CSAPPGQGIQETQYF. The chain links TRBV20-1 to TRBJ2-5; TRBD1 aligns across 10 bases. With 5 bases clipped from V and 1 base from J, the junction kept 7 bases outside the gene matches. CDR1 DFQATT and CDR2 SNEGSKA come from the germline V gene (reference sequence). The CDR3 length is 15 residues.

This clonotype was observed a handful of times. The genes are TRBV6-2 or TRBV6-3 and TRBJ2-2; no clear D. The germline V gene encodes CDR1 MNHEY and CDR2 SVGEGT. The CDR3 length is 15 residues. V was cut by 3 bases and J by 1 base, with 9 bases left in between. As DNA, the CDR3 is TGTGCCAGCAGTTATATGGGCGAGAACACCGGGGAGCTGTTTTTT. The encoded protein is CASSYMGENTGELFF.

This clonotype was counted between two and nine times. The V call is TRBV5-1, the J call TRBJ1-3, with D perhaps matching TRBD1 (6 bases). There are 14 residues in the CDR3. Trimming took 4 bases from V and 5 from J, leaving 13 bases between them. Germline loops: CDR1 SGHRS, CDR2 YFSETQ. The CDR3 sequence is CASSPGGSRNTIYF. DNA of the CDR3: TGCGCCAGCAGCCCCGGGGGCAGTAGAAACACCATATATTTT. The full variable domain, with the rest looked up from reference TRBV5-1 and TRBJ1-3, is KAGVTQTPRYLIKTRGQQVTLSCSPISGHRSVSWYQQTPGQGLQFLFEYFSETQRNKGNFPGRFSGRQFSNSRSEMNVSTLELGDSALYLCASSPGGSRNTIYFGEGSWLTVV.

In this sample, this clonotype turned up a few times. The rearrangement uses TRBV20-1 and TRBJ1-1; D remains ambiguous. The germline V gene encodes CDR1 DFQATT and CDR2 SNEGSKA (reference sequence). The V end was cut by 6 bases, the J end by 1 base, with 6 bases between. There are 11 residues in the CDR3. The CDR3 DNA follows: TGCAGTGCAGGGAAGAACACTGAAGCTTTCTTT. Its translation: CSAGKNTEAFF.

On this clonotype itself: Its ends do not fully match the called genes, so a read error is possible. The rearrangement uses TRBV20-1 and TRBJ1-2, with 7 bases that match TRBD1. In germline, CDR1 is DFQATT, CDR2 SNEGSKA (reference sequence). The CDR3 has 12 residues. CDR3 DNA: TGCAGTGCACCGGGACAGAGCTATGGCCACACCTTC. Encoded protein: CSAPGQSYGHTF.

This clonotype was recorded a few times. The rearrangement uses TRBV5-1 and TRBJ2-6, with D tentatively TRBD2 (5 bases). CDR1 SGHRS and CDR2 YFSETQ come from the germline V gene. This CDR3 region has 14 residues. V was pared by 3 bases and J by 3 bases, with 7 bases between. The CDR3 region has the DNA TGCGCCAGCAGCTGGGAGAATGGGGCCAACGTCCTGACTTTC. Its protein is CASSWENGANVLTF.